Here is one T cell receptor (beta chain) with its context. This receptor's antigen is unknown. Base qualities were left out, and no much larger clone turns up one base away. The data stem from a study of blood T cell repertoires in COVID-19 (dated by TCRdb to 2019 to 2021). For the wider study: Samples covering the acute and convalescent phases of COVID-19 were provided by collaborators in the United States, Italy and Spain. The prospective study material was composed of cDNA or gDNA derived from T cells, B-cell-depleted T cells, or PBMCs. The dataset comprised deeply sampled blood TCRbeta repertoires from subjects exposed to, actively infected with, or recovered from COVID-19. The repertoires were made available in a free public database intended to serve as a resource for research on the immune response to SARS-CoV-2. Samples came from the ongoing ImmuneRACE study (first 160 participants) plus 1,254 subjects from 6 global collaborators. Sample metadata almost always included a de-identified subject ID, COVID-19 status, age in years and sex. Where available, HLA class I and class II types were obtained from metadata supplied by the sample provider rather than from assay-based typing.

TCRbeta CDR3 regions were amplified from genomic DNA using the immunoSEQ Assay, a bias-controlled multiplex PCR. The authors' pipeline ran thus. Within the assay, amplification of reference gene primers was used to estimate how many nucleated cells each sample contained. To quantify the absolute abundance of each unique TCRbeta CDR3 rearrangement, sequence reads were collapsed and filtered. For each sample, productive Simpson clonality was calculated as the square root of Simpson's diversity index across productive rearrangements. In TCRdb, the immuneACCESS table is reduced to in-frame sequences with V and J assigned. These tables do not hold every clone; where another copy was compared, an unresolved V gene accounts for under half, and the others remain unexplained. V and J calls and clone size are those listed in that table; D and trimming were worked out from the DNA. The sample yields over 65,000 clones; 70% to 85% were counted once. The top ten constitute approximately 16% of the sample.

Counted from cysteine to phenylalanine, this CDR3 has 13 amino acids. Left in the record is the CDR3 DNA by itself, 39 bases read in frame from the first base. V sheds 3 bases and J sheds 2 bases, leaving 6 bases between their ends. The collaborating institutions used their own protocols to collect whole blood in K2EDTA tubes. For TCRbeta analysis, collaborators shipped samples as frozen whole blood, isolated PBMCs, or DNA extracted from either of those sample types. Summary of the overall study and its limitations: The amount of clinical and demographic metadata varied by source and participant and was provided uncurated.

This TCR came from an older man with active COVID-19. The chain joins TRBV12-3 or TRBV12-4 to TRBJ2-3, with the D gene not clear enough to name. Sample: peripheral blood. For the CDR3, the sequence is CASSFPLTDTQYF. Read as DNA, the sequence is TGTGCCAGCAGTTTTCCCCTCACAGATACGCAGTATTTT.